This entry concerns a single TCR beta chain. These data originate in a study of beta chain features in type 1 diabetes. Study overall: Cell yields, age and gender were similar between patients and healthy donors.

Germline loops: CDR1 LNHDA, CDR2 SQIVND (reference sequence). The CDR3 length is 14 residues. Trimming took 7 bases from V and 2 from J, leaving 14 bases between them. Stem cell-like memory, regulatory, central memory and naive CD4+ cells were sorted via CD45RO/CCR7/CD25/CD127/CD95/CD27. What was sequenced were expressed TCRB transcripts, since all of the isolated RNA had been reverse transcribed. This table comes from immunoSEQ multiplex PCR, and its TCRdb copy is limited to in-frame clones, with some not included. The data contain 620,000 or so clones, roughly 15% of them singletons. Sequenced material: naive CD4+ T cells from blood. The clonotype comes from a man aged 18-30 years in good health. The chain is built from TRBV19 and TRBJ1-1; maybe TRBD1 (5 bases). Here the CDR3 reads CASTRQTVNTEAFF. CDR3 DNA: TGTGCCAGTACCCGCCAGACAGTTAACACTGAAGCTTTCTTT.